One sample yielded the 4 T cell receptor beta chains listed below, sequenced in a study of neurological immune-mediated disorders (dated by TCRdb to 2018 to 2020). What the time point label conveys for this sample: longitudinal time-point 3. The library was generated by 5' RACE. The data were produced on an Illumina HiSeq 2500. TCRdb trimmed public reads at Q25 via fastp, called clones via MiXCR and kept in-frame beta chains. Entries that share a CDR3 protein sequence are merged under the most common genes and DNA. For this sample there are more than 75,000 distinct CDR3 sequences; roughly 4.5% appear just once. Of the sample, less than 7.5% is held by the ten largest clones. The material sequenced was PBMCs. The receptor source for this set is a woman aged 55 to 70 with multiple sclerosis.

In this sample, this clonotype turned up many times. The rearrangement uses TRBV6-4 and TRBJ2-2; 12 bases fit TRBD1. Germline V gene sequence: CDR1 MRHNA, CDR2 SNTAGT. CDR3 length: 16 amino acids. V gave up 2 bases and J gave up 5 bases; unmatched junction bases: 3. The CDR3 nucleotides are TGTGCCAGCAGTGACCGGGGACAGGGGGCGACCGGGGAGCTGTTTTTT. This codes for CASSDRGQGATGELFF.

In its sample, this clonotype was seen many times. The rearrangement uses TRBV9 and TRBJ2-2; 12 nucleotides align to TRBD1. The CDR3 is made up of 17 amino acids. Germline trimming cut 0 bases from V and 5 bases from J; bases unmatched to any gene: 5. CDR1 and CDR2 from the germline V gene are SGDLS and YYNGEE. The CDR3 is CASSVVGQGARTGELFF. In DNA form, the CDR3 reads TGTGCCAGCAGCGTAGTGGGACAGGGGGCGCGTACCGGGGAGCTGTTTTTT.

J is TRBJ1-1 and V is TRBV3-1; D unresolved. The germline V and J ends were trimmed by 3 bases and 6 bases, with 14 bases remaining between them. This CDR3 contains 14 residues. CDR1 and CDR2 (germline): LGHDT, YNNKEL (reference sequence). This CDR3 is CASSQYGNFAEAFF. CDR3 DNA sequence: TGTGCCAGCAGCCAGTACGGGAACTTCGCTGAAGCTTTCTTT.

This clonotype was seen at least ten times. The rearrangement joins TRBV20-1 to TRBJ1-2; no clear D. The CDR3 sequence is 11 residues long. Germline V lookup: CDR1 DFQATT, CDR2 SNEGSKA (reference sequence). The V end lost 5 bases, the J end lost 4 bases, and 8 bases lay between the germline ends. CDR3 amino acids: CSAAILYGYTF. In nucleotides, the CDR3 is TGCAGTGCTGCGATTCTCTATGGCTACACCTTC.